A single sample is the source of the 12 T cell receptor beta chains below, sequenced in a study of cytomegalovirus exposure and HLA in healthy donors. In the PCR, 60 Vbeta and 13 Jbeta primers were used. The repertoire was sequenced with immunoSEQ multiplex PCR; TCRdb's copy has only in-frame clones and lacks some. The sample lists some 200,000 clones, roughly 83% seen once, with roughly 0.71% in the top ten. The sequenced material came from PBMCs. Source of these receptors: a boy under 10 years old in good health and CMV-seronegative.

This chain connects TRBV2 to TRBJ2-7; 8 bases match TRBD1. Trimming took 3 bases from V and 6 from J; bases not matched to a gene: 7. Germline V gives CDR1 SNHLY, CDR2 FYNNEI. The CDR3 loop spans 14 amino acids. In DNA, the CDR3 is TGTGCCAGCAGTGACCGGGACAGGCCCCTCGAGCAGTACTTC. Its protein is CASSDRDRPLEQYF.

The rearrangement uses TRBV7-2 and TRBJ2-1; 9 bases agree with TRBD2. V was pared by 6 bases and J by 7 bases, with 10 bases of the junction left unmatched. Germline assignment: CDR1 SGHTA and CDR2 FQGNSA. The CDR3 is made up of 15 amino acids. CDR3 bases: TGTGCCAGCAGTCCTAGCGGGGCGGCCTCTAATGAGCAGTTCTTC. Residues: CASSPSGAASNEQFF.

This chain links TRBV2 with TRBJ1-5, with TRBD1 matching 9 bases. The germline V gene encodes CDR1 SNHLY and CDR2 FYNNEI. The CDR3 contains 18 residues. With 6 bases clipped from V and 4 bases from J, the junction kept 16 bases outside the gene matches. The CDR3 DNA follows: TGTGCCAGCAGCCACCTCGGGACAGGGCGGGGTGGGAATCAGCCCCAGCATTTT. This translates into CASSHLGTGRGGNQPQHF.

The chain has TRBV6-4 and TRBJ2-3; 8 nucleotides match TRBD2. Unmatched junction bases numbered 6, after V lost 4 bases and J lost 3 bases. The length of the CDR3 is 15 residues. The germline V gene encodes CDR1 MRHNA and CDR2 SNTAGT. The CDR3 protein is CASSALGLETDTQYF. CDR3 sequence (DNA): TGTGCCAGCAGTGCCCTGGGACTAGAGACAGATACGCAGTATTTT.

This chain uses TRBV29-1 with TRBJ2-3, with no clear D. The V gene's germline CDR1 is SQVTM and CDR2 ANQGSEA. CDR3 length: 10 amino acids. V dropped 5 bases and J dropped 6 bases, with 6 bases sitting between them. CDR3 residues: CSVPLDTQYF. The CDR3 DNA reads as TGCAGCGTTCCCCTCGATACGCAGTATTTT.

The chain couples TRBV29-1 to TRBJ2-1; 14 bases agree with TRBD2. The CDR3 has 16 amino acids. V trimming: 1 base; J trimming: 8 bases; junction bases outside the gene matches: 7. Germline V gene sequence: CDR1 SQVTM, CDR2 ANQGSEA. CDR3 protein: CSVEATSGRALYEQFF. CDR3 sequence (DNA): TGCAGCGTTGAAGCGACTAGCGGGAGGGCTCTCTATGAGCAGTTCTTC.

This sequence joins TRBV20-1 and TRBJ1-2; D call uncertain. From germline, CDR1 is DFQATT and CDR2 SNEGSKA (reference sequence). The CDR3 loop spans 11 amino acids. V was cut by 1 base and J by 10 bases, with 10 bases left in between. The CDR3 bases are TGCAGTGCTAGAGGAGACAATTTCTACACCTTC. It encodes CSARGDNFYTF.

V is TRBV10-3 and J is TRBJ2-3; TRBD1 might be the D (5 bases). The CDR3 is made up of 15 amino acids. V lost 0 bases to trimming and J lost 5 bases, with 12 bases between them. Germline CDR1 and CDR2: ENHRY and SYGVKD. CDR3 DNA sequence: TGTGCCATCAGTGAGTCGAGTCAGGGTAAAGATACGCAGTATTTT. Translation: CAISESSQGKDTQYF.

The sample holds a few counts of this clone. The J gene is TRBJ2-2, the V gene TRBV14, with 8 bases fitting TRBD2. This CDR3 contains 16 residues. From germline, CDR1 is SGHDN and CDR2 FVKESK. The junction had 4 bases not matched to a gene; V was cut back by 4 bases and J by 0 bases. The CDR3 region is CASSPQRGTNTGELFF. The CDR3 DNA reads TGTGCCAGCAGCCCTCAGCGGGGGACGAACACCGGGGAGCTGTTTTTT. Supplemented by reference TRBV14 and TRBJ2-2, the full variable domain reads EAGVTQFPSHSVIEKGQTVTLRCDPISGHDNLYWYRRVMGKEIKFLLHFVKESKQDESGMPNNRFLAERTGGTYSTLKVQPAELEDSGVYFCASSPQRGTNTGELFFGEGSRLTVL.

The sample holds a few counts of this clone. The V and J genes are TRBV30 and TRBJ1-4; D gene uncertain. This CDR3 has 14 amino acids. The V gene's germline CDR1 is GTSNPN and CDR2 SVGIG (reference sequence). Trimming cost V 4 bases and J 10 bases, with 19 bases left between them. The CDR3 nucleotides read TGTGCCTGGACCCCAGGCGGGGAGGTAGGAAAACTGTTTTTT. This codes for CAWTPGGEVGKLFF.

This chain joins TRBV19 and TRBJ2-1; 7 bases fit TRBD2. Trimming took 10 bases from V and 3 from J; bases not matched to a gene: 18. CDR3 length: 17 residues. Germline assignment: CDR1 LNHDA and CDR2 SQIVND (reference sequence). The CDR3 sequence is CATHPWGGPGLYNEQFF. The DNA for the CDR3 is TGTGCCACTCACCCCTGGGGGGGTCCTGGGCTCTACAATGAGCAGTTCTTC.

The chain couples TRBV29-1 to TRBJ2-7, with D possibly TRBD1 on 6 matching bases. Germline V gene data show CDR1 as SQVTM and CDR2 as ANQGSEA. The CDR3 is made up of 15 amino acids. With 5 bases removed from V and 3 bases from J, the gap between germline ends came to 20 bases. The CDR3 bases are TGCAGCGTTTCTTATACAGGGTACGCCGTCTACGAGCAGTACTTC. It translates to CSVSYTGYAVYEQYF.